This record covers a single TCR beta chain. Its antigen remains unknown. Germline CDR1 reads MNHEY; CDR2 reads SMNVEV (reference sequence). The CDR3 covers 13 residues. The entry originates in a study of blood T cells in healthy people across ages. Study outcomes and limitations: Changes in expanded clonotypes were possibly confounded, as the CMV status of donors was unknown.

The study recruited healthy Caucasian donors from Russia who were aged roughly 6 to 100. Sample-barcoded 5' priming and a J-beta primer mix drove a second PCR of roughly 7 to 11 cycles. TCRdb called the 5' RACE reads again in MiXCR, with one record for every CDR3 protein. The profile shows around 790,000 distinct CDR3 sequences, under 55% of them singletons. The chain carries TRBV27 and TRBJ2-5, with a weak D call TRBD1 (6 bases). The J call may not be correct, given that the DNA end is closer to TRBJ2-7. The specimen was blood. This receptor was identified in a man aged 55 to 70 in good health. This CDR3 reads CASSFFPGDEQYF. The CDR3 DNA is TGTGCCAGCAGTTTCTTCCCAGGGGACGAGCAGTACTTC.